One sample yielded the 22 T cell receptor beta chains listed below, sequenced in a study of identical twins. TCRdb reprocessed the 5' RACE reads via MiXCR and lists one record per CDR3 protein. The data contain approximately 210,000 distinct CDR3 sequences, approximately 9% of them singletons. The sample taken for sequencing was memory (CD45RO+) T cells sorted from blood. All receptors derive from a woman aged 18-29 years in good health.

This clonotype showed up many times. The V call is TRBV15, the J call TRBJ1-3; D is ambiguous. This CDR3 region has 14 residues. V was shortened by 5 bases and J by 1 base, with 9 bases between the two germline ends. Germline values: CDR1 LNHNV, CDR2 YYDKDF (reference sequence). CDR3 region: CATSLGGSGNTIYF. The CDR3 DNA follows: TGTGCCACCAGCCTAGGAGGGTCTGGAAACACCATATATTTT.

This clonotype was seen a few times. The J gene is TRBJ1-1, the V gene TRBV2, with 8 nucleotides matching TRBD1. The germline gives CDR1 SNHLY, CDR2 FYNNEI. This CDR3 spans 14 amino acids. J was trimmed by 0 bases and V by 6 bases; bases with no gene match: 3. The CDR3 DNA sequence: TGTGCCAGCAGGGACAGGGCTTTGAACACTGAAGCTTTCTTT. It codes for CASRDRALNTEAFF.

This clonotype was seen a single time. The CDR3 spells CASSLLSGSYEQYF. In DNA form, the CDR3 reads TGTGCCAGCAGCTTGCTCAGCGGATCCTACGAGCAGTACTTC. The V and J genes are TRBV11-2 and TRBJ2-7, with D tentatively TRBD2 (5 bases). V lost 3 bases to trimming and J lost 1 base, with 10 bases between them. The CDR3 is 14 amino acids. The germline V gene has CDR1 SGHAT and CDR2 FQNNGV. Full variable domain (missing parts from reference TRBV11-2 and TRBJ2-7): EAGVAQSPRYKIIEKRQSVAFWCNPISGHATLYWYQQILGQGPKLLIQFQNNGVVDDSQLPKDRFSAERLKGVDSTLKIQPAKLEDSAVYLCASSLLSGSYEQYFGPGTRLTVT.

This sequence joins TRBV20-1 and TRBJ1-1; D is uncertain. Germline assignment: CDR1 DFQATT and CDR2 SNEGSKA (reference sequence). The V end lost 3 bases, the J end lost 5 bases, and 10 bases lay between the germline ends. The CDR3 loop spans 12 amino acids. The CDR3 protein is CSARAAGTEAFF. The CDR3 DNA follows: TGCAGTGCTAGGGCCGCTGGGACTGAAGCTTTCTTT.

There are a few counts of this clonotype. The V and J genes are TRBV7-2 and TRBJ2-7, with 10 bases fitting TRBD2. V was pared by 7 bases and J by 2 bases, with 5 bases of the junction left unmatched. The germline V gene encodes CDR1 SGHTA and CDR2 FQGNSA. The CDR3 consists of 14 residues. The CDR3 loop reads CASTVAGGPYEQYF. CDR3 nucleotides: TGTGCCAGCACGGTAGCGGGGGGACCCTACGAGCAGTACTTC.

This clonotype came up a few times. The chain couples TRBV6-2 or TRBV6-3 to TRBJ2-5, with D unresolved. CDR3 size: 11 residues. Trimming shortened V by 6 bases and J by 5 bases, and 7 bases separated the two germline ends. Germline CDR1 is MNHEY and CDR2 is SVGEGT. The CDR3 region has the DNA TGTGCCAGCAGCCATGGGGAGACCCAGTACTTC. This codes for CASSHGETQYF.

This clonotype was seen a few times. J is TRBJ2-7 and V is TRBV20-1; D ambiguous. The CDR3 runs 13 residues. The germline V gene has CDR1 DFQATT and CDR2 SNEGSKA (reference sequence). Trimming left V 3 bases short and J 2 bases short, with 11 bases between. The CDR3 here is CSASSRPPYEQYF. CDR3 nucleotides: TGCAGTGCTAGTTCTCGTCCCCCCTACGAGCAGTACTTC.

The chain combines TRBV20-1 with TRBJ1-1; D not resolved. This CDR3 contains 14 residues. Germline V gene lookup returns CDR1 DFQATT and CDR2 SNEGSKA (reference sequence). V was pared by 0 bases and J by 1 base, with 9 bases between. CDR3 sequence: CSARDRRQNTEAFF. For the CDR3, the DNA is TGCAGTGCTAGAGATCGCAGACAGAACACTGAAGCTTTCTTT.

In its sample, this clonotype was seen a few times. The chain employs TRBV29-1 and TRBJ2-7; D might be TRBD2 (6 bases). This CDR3 is 11 amino acids long. Per germline, CDR1 SQVTM and CDR2 ANQGSEA. Trimming stripped 4 bases from V and 9 bases from J, with 13 bases between. CDR3 region: CSVATLGGQYF. The CDR3, as DNA: TGCAGCGTTGCCACCCTGGGGGGGCAGTACTTC.

A few counts support this clonotype. The V call is TRBV7-9, the J call TRBJ1-2; 7 bases agree with TRBD1. The V gene end was trimmed by 4 bases and the J gene end by 5 bases; junction bases not matched to a gene: 7. The length of the CDR3 is 14 residues. Germline values: CDR1 SEHNR, CDR2 FQNEAQ (reference sequence). The CDR3 DNA follows: TGTGCCAGCAGCTCTATGGGACAGAGATATGGCTACACCTTC. Residues: CASSSMGQRYGYTF.

The V call is TRBV12-3 or TRBV12-4, the J call TRBJ2-7; D possibly matches TRBD1 or TRBD2 (6 bases each). Trimming removed 5 bases at V and 6 bases at J, with 17 bases between. The CDR3 has 14 amino acids. The CDR3 DNA reads TGTGCCAGCAGTCCCAGGGACACCGGGGGCGAGCAGTACTTC. Translating gives CASSPRDTGGEQYF.

This clonotype has a count of ten or more. J is TRBJ2-1 and V is TRBV12-3 or TRBV12-4; D is unresolved. V lost 5 bases and J lost 5, with 10 bases in between. The CDR3 length is 13 residues. The CDR3 spells CASSPTLNNEQFF. In DNA form, the CDR3 reads TGTGCCAGCAGTCCAACCCTAAACAATGAGCAGTTCTTC.

This chain joins TRBV6-5 and TRBJ1-1; D gene ambiguous. Trimming took 4 bases from V and 1 from J, leaving 7 bases between them. CDR3 size: 13 residues. Germline loops: CDR1 MNHEY, CDR2 SVGAGI. CDR3 sequence reads: CASSSVGNTEAFF. In DNA form, the CDR3 reads TGTGCCAGCAGTTCTGTCGGGAACACTGAAGCTTTCTTT.

The chain combines TRBV20-1 with TRBJ2-7; TRBD1 agrees at 10 bases. The CDR3 is 13 amino acids. The J segment lost 2 bases and the V segment lost 6 bases, leaving 4 bases of the junction unmatched. Germline CDR1 reads DFQATT; CDR2 reads SNEGSKA (reference sequence). CDR3 sequence: CSAGGTGAYEQYF. The CDR3 DNA reads as TGCAGTGCCGGGGGGACAGGGGCCTACGAGCAGTACTTC.

The sample holds a few counts of this clonotype. The chain recombines TRBV5-1 with TRBJ2-3, with D uncertain. Trimming cost V 5 bases and J 1 base, with 11 bases left between them. CDR3 size: 14 residues. Germline CDR1 reads SGHRS; CDR2 reads YFSETQ. The CDR3 DNA follows: TGCGCCAGCAGAAGTGGACCAGGCACAGATACGCAGTATTTT. Translation: CASRSGPGTDTQYF.

There are a few counts of this clonotype. The rearrangement links TRBV12-3 or TRBV12-4 to TRBJ1-1; no reliable D call. CDR3 length: 13 residues. Trimming stripped 7 bases from V and 1 base from J, with 10 bases between. Here the CDR3 reads CASTLLKNTEAFF. The CDR3 nucleotides are TGTGCCAGCACCTTATTAAAGAACACTGAAGCTTTCTTT.

This clonotype appeared a few times. The V and J genes are TRBV12-3 or TRBV12-4 and TRBJ1-5; D unclear. There are 13 residues in the CDR3. V gave up 5 bases and J gave up 4 bases, with 9 bases separating them. This CDR3 reads CASSLEVNQPQHF. Here the CDR3 DNA reads TGTGCCAGCAGTCTCGAGGTGAATCAGCCCCAGCATTTT.

The chain recombines TRBV6-1 with TRBJ1-2; D remains ambiguous. The germline V and J ends were trimmed by 1 base and 1 base, with 7 bases remaining between them. The length of the CDR3 is 14 residues. Germline CDR1 reads MNHNS; CDR2 reads SASEGT. CDR3: CASSEGGINYGYTF. CDR3 bases: TGTGCCAGCAGTGAAGGTGGGATTAACTATGGCTACACCTTC.

This clonotype was detected a few times. This chain connects TRBV15 to TRBJ1-5; 8 nucleotides match TRBD1. The CDR3 spans 16 residues. From germline, CDR1 is LNHNV and CDR2 YYDKDF (reference sequence). V lost 0 bases and J lost 8; bases outside the gene matches: 9. CDR3 in amino acids: CATSRDRQGLKEPQHF. CDR3 bases: TGTGCCACCAGCAGAGACCGACAGGGGCTTAAGGAGCCCCAGCATTTT.

The chain combines TRBV30 with TRBJ1-5, with D possibly being TRBD1 (6 bases). Trimming stripped 3 bases from V and 0 bases from J, with 15 bases between. This CDR3 has 16 amino acids. CDR1 is GTSNPN and CDR2 is SVGIG in the germline V gene (reference sequence). The CDR3 protein is CAWSRTDPNSNQPQHF. CDR3 coding DNA: TGTGCCTGGAGCCGGACAGATCCCAATAGCAATCAGCCCCAGCATTTT.

V usage is TRBV5-1 and J usage is TRBJ1-1; possibly TRBD1 for D (5 bases). The CDR3 contains 14 residues. V lost 4 bases to trimming and J lost 4 bases, with 14 bases between them. In germline, CDR1 is SGHRS, CDR2 YFSETQ. This CDR3 is CASSPYGGTTEAFF. CDR3 coding DNA: TGCGCCAGCAGCCCCTATGGAGGGACCACTGAAGCTTTCTTT.

This clonotype was recorded at least ten times. The chain carries TRBV3-1 and TRBJ2-5; D is perhaps TRBD1 (5 bases). V lost 3 bases and J 4 bases, leaving 15 bases between the germline ends. This CDR3 contains 15 residues. Per the germline V gene, CDR1 is LGHDT and CDR2 is YNNKEL (reference sequence). This CDR3 is CASSQQGWSVETQYF. CDR3 DNA sequence: TGTGCCAGCAGCCAGCAGGGTTGGTCAGTAGAGACCCAGTACTTC.